These 12 T cell receptor beta chains were sequenced from one sample in a study of spatial heterogeneity in lung cancer. Study conclusions and caveats: Tumors with more nonsynonymous mutations had more expanded intratumoral alpha and beta TCRs.

Which antigens these TCRs recognize remains unknown. TCRdb reanalysed the 5' RACE reads using MiXCR and keeps one entry per CDR3 protein. The table records fewer than 20,000 distinct CDR3 sequences, almost 6% of them present only once. Sample time point: sample taken at primary tumor resection. The specimen was lung tumor tissue, collected at surgery. Receptors originate from a female donor with early-stage non-small cell lung cancer.

Regarding this clonotype: A much more abundant neighbour one base away suggests this may be a read error. Since no conserved phenylalanine or tryptophan closes the CDR3, a read error is the likely cause. Found in a library prepared for alpha chains, this beta chain is an off-target read, and its abundance has little meaning. The rearrangement uses TRBV11-2 and TRBJ2-3; D remains ambiguous. Deletions cut 4 bases from V and 5 bases from J, with 13 bases between. Germline V gene sequence: CDR1 SGHAT, CDR2 FQNNGV. The CDR3 has 14 residues. CDR3 bases: TGTGCCAGCAGCTCCGGTCTAGTACGAGATACGCAGTATTCT. Protein sequence: CASSSGLVRDTQYS.

In its sample, this clonotype was seen a few times. This beta chain is off target for a library built for alpha chains, so its abundance means little. The rearrangement uses TRBV6-6 and TRBJ2-7, with TRBD1 identical over 9 bases. V trimming: 7 bases; J trimming: 7 bases; junction bases outside the gene matches: 8. The CDR3 has 13 amino acids. Germline values: CDR1 MNHNY, CDR2 SVGAGI (reference sequence). This CDR3 reads CASKSGQGREQYF. The CDR3 nucleotides read TGTGCCAGCAAATCAGGACAGGGGCGGGAGCAGTACTTC.

This clonotype was observed many times. The size of this beta chain means little, since it is a stray read in a library made for alpha chains. The rearrangement uses TRBV11-2 and TRBJ2-6; D unclear. CDR3 length: 14 amino acids. Germline loops: CDR1 SGHAT, CDR2 FQNNGV. Trimming pared 5 bases from V and 2 bases from J, leaving 7 bases between. In DNA form, the CDR3 reads TGTGCCAGCAGCCTGAACCCTGGGGCCAACGTCCTGACTTTC. This gives the protein CASSLNPGANVLTF.

There are many counts of this clonotype. Little can be read into the size of this beta chain, an off-target read in a library designed for alpha chains. The J gene is TRBJ2-7, the V gene TRBV28, with 9 bases identical to TRBD2. The junction had 2 bases not matched to a gene; V was cut back by 6 bases and J by 5 bases. This CDR3 region has 12 residues. The V gene's germline CDR1 is MDHEN and CDR2 SYDVKM. The CDR3 coding sequence is TGTGCCAGCAGCGGGACTAGCCACGAGCAGTACTTC. It is translated as CASSGTSHEQYF.

In its sample, this clonotype was seen many times. The library was built for alpha chains, so this beta chain is an off-target read and its size means little. This rearrangement joins TRBV28 to TRBJ2-7; 9 nucleotides align to TRBD1. CDR3 length: 13 amino acids. J was trimmed by 3 bases and V by 7 bases; bases with no gene match: 4. The germline CDR1 and CDR2 sequences are MDHEN and SYDVKM. CDR3 DNA: TGTGCCAGCACCTCGGGACAGGGCTACGAGCAGTACTTC. Translated, it gives CASTSGQGYEQYF.

This clonotype appeared a few times. This beta chain is off target for a library built for alpha chains, so its abundance means little. The V and J genes are TRBV5-6 and TRBJ2-7; 7 nucleotides line up with TRBD1. Looked up from germline, CDR1 is SGHDT and CDR2 is YYEEEE. This CDR3 spans 16 amino acids. Germline trimming cut 2 bases from V and 6 bases from J; bases unmatched to any gene: 14. The CDR3 loop is CASSFPEKTGSGEQYF. The CDR3 DNA follows: TGTGCCAGCAGCTTTCCGGAGAAGACAGGGTCTGGCGAGCAGTACTTC.

This clonotype came up many times. Since the library was made to target alpha chains, this beta chain is a stray read and its abundance is not meaningful. The V and J genes are TRBV3-1 and TRBJ2-7, with 7 bases matching TRBD1. This CDR3 comprises 13 residues. With V trimmed by 4 bases and J by 5 bases, 5 bases remained unmatched. CDR1 and CDR2 (germline): LGHDT, YNNKEL (reference sequence). CDR3: CASSPGGSNEQYF. In nucleotides, the CDR3 is TGTGCCAGCAGCCCAGGGGGAAGCAACGAGCAGTACTTC.

This clonotype was recorded at least ten times. This beta chain is a stray sequence in a library constructed for alpha chains; its clone size is not meaningful. The CDR3 bases are TGTGCCAGCTCACCAAGAGCAGAGACCTACGAGCAGTACTTC. Its translation: CASSPRAETYEQYF. The J gene is TRBJ2-7, the V gene TRBV18; the D is unclear. CDR1 KGHSH and CDR2 LQKENI come from the germline V gene. The CDR3 runs 14 residues. The V end was cut by 2 bases, the J end by 2 bases, with 10 bases between.

This clonotype has ten or more counts. A library prepared for alpha chains yielded this beta chain as an off-target read; its size is of little meaning. The V and J genes are TRBV20-1 and TRBJ2-1; D remains ambiguous. The germline V gene encodes CDR1 DFQATT and CDR2 SNEGSKA (reference sequence). Deletions cut 1 base from V and 9 bases from J, with 16 bases between. The CDR3 spans 14 residues. This chain's CDR3 is CSARGGPWAGEQFF. CDR3 DNA sequence: TGCAGTGCTAGAGGAGGTCCGTGGGCCGGTGAGCAGTTCTTC.

This clonotype was counted ten times or more. Little can be read into the size of this beta chain, an off-target read in a library designed for alpha chains. V usage is TRBV19 and J usage is TRBJ2-5, with a weak D call TRBD1 (6 bases). Trimming left V 4 bases short and J 2 bases short, with 8 bases between. Per the germline V gene, CDR1 is LNHDA and CDR2 is SQIVND (reference sequence). The CDR3 sequence is 13 residues long. CDR3 sequence: CASSRGQQETQYF. The CDR3 bases are TGTGCCAGTAGTAGGGGGCAACAAGAGACCCAGTACTTC.

This clonotype has just a few counts. Because this beta chain is a stray read in a library intended to capture alpha chains, its abundance should not be given much weight. The chain recombines TRBV2 with TRBJ2-6; possible D gene TRBD2, 5 bases. Deletions cut 5 bases from V and 1 base from J, with 6 bases between. The CDR3 consists of 14 residues. From germline, CDR1 is SNHLY and CDR2 FYNNEI. The CDR3 DNA is TGTGCCAGCAGTCCGGGGTCTGGGGCCAACGTCCTGACTTTC. Translating gives CASSPGSGANVLTF.

In its sample, this clonotype was seen many times. Being off target in a library aimed at alpha chains, this beta chain has a size of little meaning. The chain employs TRBV10-3 and TRBJ2-7; no definite D call. The germline CDR1 and CDR2 sequences are ENHRY and SYGVKD. The CDR3 covers 12 residues. V was trimmed by 5 bases and J by 7 bases, leaving 12 bases between them. CDR3 coding DNA: TGTGCCATCAGTCTCAGACTCTGGGAGCAGTACTTC. Translation gives CAISLRLWEQYF.